This TCR beta chain was found in a study of blood T cells in healthy people across ages. Whole-study results and caveats: Estimated diversity across one million T cells was deemed an underestimate.

This clonotype was observed a handful of times. Its antigen is not identified. Germline V gene data show CDR1 as SQVTM and CDR2 as ANQGSEA. The V segment lost 4 bases and the J segment 5 bases; nucleotides outside the gene matches: 17. CDR3 size: 16 residues. Sample-barcoded 5' priming and a J-beta primer mix drove a second PCR of about 6 to 11 cycles. Via MiXCR, TCRdb re-called the 5' RACE reads, giving one row per CDR3 protein. The sample consists of approximately 800,000 distinct CDR3 sequences, around 25% of them appearing once. This sample was also put to use in a study of T cells of mothers and their children.

The clonotype originates from a boy aged 5 to 17 in good health. V is TRBV29-1 and J is TRBJ2-7; 7 bases map to TRBD1. The sample was blood. In DNA form, the CDR3 reads TGCAGCGTTGCGTACTCGACAGGGCGTACAAGTCACGAGCAGTACTTC. This translates into CSVAYSTGRTSHEQYF.